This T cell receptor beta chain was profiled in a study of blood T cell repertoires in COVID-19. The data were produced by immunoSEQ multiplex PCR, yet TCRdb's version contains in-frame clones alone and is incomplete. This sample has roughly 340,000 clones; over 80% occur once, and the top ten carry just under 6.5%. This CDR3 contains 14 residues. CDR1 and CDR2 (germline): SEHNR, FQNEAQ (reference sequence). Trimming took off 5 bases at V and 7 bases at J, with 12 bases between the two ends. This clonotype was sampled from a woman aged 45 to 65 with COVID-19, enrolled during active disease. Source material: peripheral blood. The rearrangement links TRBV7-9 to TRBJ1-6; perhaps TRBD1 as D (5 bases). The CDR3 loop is CASSPSGGNSPLHF. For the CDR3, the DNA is TGTGCCAGCAGCCCCTCGGGGGGAAATTCACCCCTCCACTTT.